This TCR beta chain was sequenced during a study of blood T cells in healthy people across ages. Findings of the study overall: Diversity was higher, and naive CD4+ cells more numerous, in long-lived donors than in aged donors. Possibly confounding the expanded clonotype changes was the fact that donor CMV status was unknown.

Each individual donor underwent a draw of ten milliliters of peripheral blood. Per individual sample, total RNA of at least 6 micrograms was extracted. Germline lookup yields CDR1 SGHDN and CDR2 FVKESK. This CDR3 comprises 13 residues. The ends were cut back, 1 base at V and 8 bases at J, with 8 bases in the middle. As to this clonotype: Its antigen is unknown.

Combining a sample-barcoded 5' primer with a J-beta primer mix, a second PCR ran for roughly 7 to 11 cycles. TCRdb processed the 5' RACE reads anew with MiXCR; each CDR3 protein has one entry. Of about 810,000 distinct CDR3 sequences listed, roughly 34% are singletons. The receptor comes from a man aged 18 to 35 in good health. The chain carries TRBV14 and TRBJ1-4; no reliable D call. Material for sequencing was blood. The CDR3 is CASSQGLPEKLFF. DNA of the CDR3: TGTGCCAGCAGCCAAGGCCTGCCCGAAAAACTGTTTTTT.